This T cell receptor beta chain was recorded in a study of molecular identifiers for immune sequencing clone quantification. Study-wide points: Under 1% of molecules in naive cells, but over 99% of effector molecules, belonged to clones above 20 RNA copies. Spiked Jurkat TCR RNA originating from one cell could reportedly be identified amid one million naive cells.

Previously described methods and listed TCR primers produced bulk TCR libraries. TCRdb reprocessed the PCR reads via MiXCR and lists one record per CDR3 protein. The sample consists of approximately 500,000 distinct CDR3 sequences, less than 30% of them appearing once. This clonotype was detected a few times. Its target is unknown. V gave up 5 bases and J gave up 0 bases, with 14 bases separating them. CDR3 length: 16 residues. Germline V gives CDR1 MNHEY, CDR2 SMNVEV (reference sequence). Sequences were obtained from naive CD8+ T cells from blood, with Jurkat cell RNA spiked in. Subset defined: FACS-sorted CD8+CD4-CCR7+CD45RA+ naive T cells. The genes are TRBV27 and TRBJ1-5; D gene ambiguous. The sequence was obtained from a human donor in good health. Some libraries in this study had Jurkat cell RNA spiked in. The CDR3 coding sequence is TGTGCCAGCAGTCCGAAGGCGGTCTATAGCAATCAGCCCCAGCATTTT. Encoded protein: CASSPKAVYSNQPQHF.